The T cell receptor (beta chain) described here comes from a study of blood T cell repertoires in COVID-19. Germline V gene sequence: CDR1 SGHTA, CDR2 FQGNSA. V gave up 5 bases and J gave up 4 bases; unmatched junction bases: 10. The CDR3 totals 15 residues. In the source study's methods: Researchers report that nucleated cell counts were estimated from reference gene primer amplification. Sequencing was performed with immunoSEQ multiplex PCR; in TCRdb, only in-frame clones are kept and a portion is missing. V, J and clone size are those of that table, while D and trimming were read from the DNA. Here the sample spans 150,000 to 200,000 clones, about 88% being singletons. This clone was found a few times.

The receptor was isolated from a young woman with active or convalescent COVID-19. Sequencing was carried out using peripheral blood. The chain employs TRBV7-2 and TRBJ1-2; 7 bases align to TRBD1. CDR3 DNA sequence: TGTGCCAGCAGCATCCGGGACAGACCCCCCTATGGCTACACCTTC. Translating it yields CASSIRDRPPYGYTF.